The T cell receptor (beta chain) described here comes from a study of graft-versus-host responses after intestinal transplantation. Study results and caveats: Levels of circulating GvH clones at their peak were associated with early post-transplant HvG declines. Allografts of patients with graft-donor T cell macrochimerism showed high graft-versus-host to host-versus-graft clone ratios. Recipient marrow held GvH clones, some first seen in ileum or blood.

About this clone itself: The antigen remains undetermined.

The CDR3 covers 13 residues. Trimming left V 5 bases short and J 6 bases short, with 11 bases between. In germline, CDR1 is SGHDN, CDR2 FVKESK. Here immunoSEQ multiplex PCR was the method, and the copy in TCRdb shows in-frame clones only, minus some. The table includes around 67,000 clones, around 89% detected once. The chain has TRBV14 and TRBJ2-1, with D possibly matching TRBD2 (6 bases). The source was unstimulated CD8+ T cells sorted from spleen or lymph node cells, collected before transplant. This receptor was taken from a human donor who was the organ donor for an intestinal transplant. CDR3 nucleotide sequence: TGTGCCAGCAGCGACCTCGGGGGCAATGAGCAGTTCTTC. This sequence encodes CASSDLGGNEQFF.